This TCR beta chain was recovered during a study of OX40 agonist ivuxolimab in advanced cancers. Study summary: An agonistic human IgG2 monoclonal antibody against OX40 (CD134) was given. Regarding the study as a whole: On average, CD8+ T cells had more expanded clones than CD4+.

Notes on this clone: Its antigen is unknown.

Method: immunoSEQ multiplex PCR; TCRdb's copy keeps in-frame clones and lacks some. The table shows around 46,000 clones, with over 75% occurring only once. Per germline, CDR1 MNHEY and CDR2 SVGAGI. The CDR3 covers 14 residues. The V end was cut by 2 bases, the J end by 6 bases, with 11 bases between. Sequencing was performed on CD4+ or CD8+ T cells sorted from blood, taken in a trial of the OX40 agonist ivuxolimab. This TCR came from an adult with an advanced solid tumor such as melanoma, head and neck, liver or kidney cancer. The chain employs TRBV6-5 and TRBJ1-5; unclear D gene. The CDR3 DNA is TGTGCCAGCAGTTACCGGCAGGTCGGTCAGCCCCAGCATTTT. Translation: CASSYRQVGQPQHF.